This T cell receptor (beta chain) was sequenced in a study of OX40 agonist ivuxolimab in advanced cancers. Study context: Ivuxolimab, which is an agonistic anti-OX40 (CD134) antibody, was administered to the patients. Patients undergoing dose escalation presented with hepatocellular carcinoma, melanoma, renal cell or head and neck cancer.

Study-wide findings and caveats: CD4+ and CD8+ blood T cells expanded clonally by week 6 at 0.1 to 3.0 mg/kg.

Germline-derived CDR1 and CDR2 are WSHSY and SAAADI. V gave up 2 bases and J gave up 6 bases; unmatched junction bases: 3. The CDR3 is made up of 13 amino acids. Measured with immunoSEQ multiplex PCR; TCRdb has only the in-frame clones, and not every one. The data contain 100,000 to 150,000 clones, about nine tenths of them singletons. On this clone itself: Its antigen is unknown.

With autoimmune disease history or systemic immunosuppression, patients were excluded. The material sequenced was CD4+ or CD8+ T cells sorted from blood, taken in a trial of the OX40 agonist ivuxolimab. The chain links TRBV10-2 to TRBJ2-7; 8 nucleotides line up with TRBD1. This TCR derives from an adult with an advanced solid tumor such as melanoma, head and neck, liver or kidney cancer. CDR3 in DNA: TGCGCCAGCAGTGAGCAGGGGGCGGGCGAGCAGTACTTC. Translation gives CASSEQGAGEQYF.